These T cell receptor beta chains were read from a single sample in a study of blood T cell repertoires in COVID-19. Only in-frame clones appear in the TCRdb table, and some are missing; sequencing was by immunoSEQ multiplex PCR. This sample yields some 220,000 clones, of which 80% to 90% are seen a single time; under 3.5% belongs to the top ten. Sequencing input: PBMCs or T cells enriched from blood (not recorded which). The receptors originated from a woman aged 18 to 35 in a cohort exposed to, infected with or recovered from COVID-19 (not recorded which). The CDR3 runs from the conserved cysteine through the conserved F or W. The D gene is left open where the match is weak. Part of the rows lack a size; the others show once, few, many or a class for expanded clones.

v_gene	j_gene	abundance	d_gene	CDR3aa	CDR3nt
TRBV10-1	TRBJ2-1	-	-	CASSSVRNSYNEQFF	TGCGCCAGCAGTTCCGTCAGAAACTCCTACAATGAGCAGTTCTTC
TRBV11-3	TRBJ2-1	-	TRBD2	CASSSGASGRNSYNEQFF	TGTGCCAGCAGCTCAGGGGCTAGCGGGAGGAATTCCTACAATGAGCAGTTCTTC
TRBV23-1	TRBJ1-3	-	-	CASRRQFRAGYGNTIYF	TGCGCCAGCCGGAGACAATTCCGAGCAGGGTACGGAAACACCATATATTTT
TRBV14	TRBJ2-2	once	-	CASSQDLGGRAGELFF	TGTGCCAGCAGCCAAGATCTGGGGGGACGGGCCGGGGAGCTGTTTTTT
TRBV21-1	TRBJ2-1	-	-	CASSKVYGGEQFF	TGTGCCAGCAGCAAAGTTTACGGAGGGGAGCAGTTCTTC
TRBV7-9	TRBJ2-1	-	-	CASSLRWEFQGSYNEQFF	TGTGCCAGCAGCTTGCGTTGGGAGTTCCAAGGCTCCTACAATGAGCAGTTCTTC
TRBV25-1	TRBJ2-7	-	TRBD1	CASSTGTGGEQYF	TGTGCCAGCAGCACTGGGACAGGGGGCGAGCAGTACTTC
TRBV29-1	TRBJ1-2	-	TRBD1	CSARPLLGTAGYGYTF	TGCAGCGCCCGGCCTCTATTAGGGACAGCTGGCTATGGCTACACCTTC
TRBV20-1	TRBJ1-5	-	TRBD1	CSASTGVDQPQHF	TGCAGTGCTAGTACAGGGGTTGATCAGCCCCAGCATTTT
TRBV27	TRBJ1-6	-	-	CASSPRLYSYNSPLHF	TGTGCCAGCAGTCCGAGACTCTACTCCTATAATTCACCCCTCCACTTT
TRBV19	TRBJ2-1	-	-	CASSIDRSEQFF	TGTGCCAGTAGTATAGACAGGTCTGAGCAGTTCTTC
TRBV19	TRBJ1-5	-	TRBD1	CASSIGQGSNQPQHF	TGTGCCAGTAGTATCGGACAGGGTAGCAATCAGCCCCAGCATTTT
TRBV4-1	TRBJ1-1	-	-	CASSQEQIWNTEAFF	TGCGCCAGCAGCCAAGAACAGATTTGGAACACTGAAGCTTTCTTT
TRBV4-1	TRBJ1-2	-	-	CASSQDGQYGYTF	TGCGCCAGCAGCCAAGACGGACAGTATGGCTACACCTTC
TRBV10-3	TRBJ2-7	-	-	CAISRLPDSLHEQYF	TGTGCCATCAGTCGACTCCCAGACAGTCTGCACGAGCAGTACTTC
TRBV4-2	TRBJ1-1	-	TRBD1	CASSQEGQGTGSTEAFF	TGTGCCAGCAGCCAAGAAGGACAGGGAACTGGGAGCACTGAAGCTTTCTTT
TRBV6-5	TRBJ2-5	-	TRBD1	CASSYSEGQGMETQYF	TGTGCCAGCAGTTACTCAGAAGGACAGGGTATGGAGACCCAGTACTTC
TRBV2	TRBJ2-5	-	TRBD2	CASTTSGGDETQYF	TGTGCCAGCACAACTAGCGGGGGGGATGAGACCCAGTACTTC
TRBV14	TRBJ1-4	-	-	CASSLSPRGYNEKLFF	TGTGCCAGCAGCCTTTCCCCTAGGGGCTATAATGAAAAACTGTTTTTT
TRBV6-5	TRBJ1-5	-	-	CASSQGWGNQPQHF	TGTGCCAGCAGCCAGGGGTGGGGCAATCAGCCCCAGCATTTT
TRBV27	TRBJ2-7	-	-	CASSSVLAATYF	TGTGCCAGCAGTTCCGTTCTTGCGGCGACGTACTTC
TRBV4-2	TRBJ1-5	-	-	CASSQDGWRQSNQPQHF	TGTGCCAGCAGCCAAGATGGATGGAGGCAGAGCAATCAGCCCCAGCATTTT
TRBV2	TRBJ2-7	-	TRBD2	CASTIAGVEDEQYF	TGTGCCAGCACCATAGCGGGAGTAGAGGACGAGCAGTACTTC
TRBV11-2	TRBJ2-3	-	TRBD2	CASSPRTSGTDTQYF	TGTGCCAGCAGCCCCCGGACTAGCGGCACAGATACGCAGTATTTT
TRBV7-9	TRBJ2-7	-	-	CASSSGVNSYEQYF	TGTGCCAGCAGCTCCGGGGTAAACTCCTACGAGCAGTACTTC
TRBV7-3	TRBJ2-1	-	TRBD2	CASSLTGTSGRGEQFF	TGTGCCAGCAGCTTAACGGGGACTAGCGGGAGAGGTGAGCAGTTCTTC
TRBV11-2	TRBJ2-3	-	-	CASSLQGHSTDTQYF	TGTGCCAGCAGCTTGCAAGGACATAGCACAGATACGCAGTATTTT
TRBV2	TRBJ1-4	-	TRBD1	CASREAGGLFF	TGTGCCAGCAGGGAGGCAGGGGGCCTGTTTTTT
TRBV7-8	TRBJ2-5	-	-	CASSLGSQETQYF	TGTGCCAGCAGCTTAGGCAGCCAAGAGACCCAGTACTTC
TRBV7-2	TRBJ2-3	-	-	CASSLGQADTQYF	TGTGCCAGCAGCTTAGGACAGGCAGATACGCAGTATTTT